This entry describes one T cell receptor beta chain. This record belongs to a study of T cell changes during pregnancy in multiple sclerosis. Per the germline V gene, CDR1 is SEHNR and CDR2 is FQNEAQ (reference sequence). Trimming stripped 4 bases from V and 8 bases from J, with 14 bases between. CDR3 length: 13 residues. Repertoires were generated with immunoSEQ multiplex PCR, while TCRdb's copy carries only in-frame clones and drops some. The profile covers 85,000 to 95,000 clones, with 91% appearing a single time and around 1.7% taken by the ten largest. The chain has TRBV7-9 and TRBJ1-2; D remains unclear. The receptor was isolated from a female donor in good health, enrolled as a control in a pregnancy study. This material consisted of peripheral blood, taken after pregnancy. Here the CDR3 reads CASSSERGGGYTF. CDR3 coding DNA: TGTGCCAGCAGCTCAGAACGTGGAGGGGGCTACACCTTC. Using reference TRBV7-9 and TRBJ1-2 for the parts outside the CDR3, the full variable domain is DTGVSQNPRHKITKRGQNVTFRCDPISEHNRLYWYRQTLGQGPEFLTYFQNEAQLEKSRLLSDRFSAERPKGSFSTLEIQRTEQGDSAMYLCASSSERGGGYTFGSGTRLTVV.